One TCR beta chain is described in this entry. Its antigen remains unknown. This record belongs to a study of OX40 agonist ivuxolimab in advanced cancers. Study in general: The mean age was approximately 60 years, ranging from 23 to 79, with around four fifths of participants male. Previous treatment with anti-PD-1, anti-PD-L1 or anti-CTLA-4 therapy was allowed; 35% to 50% had received some. Broader study findings: The study did not work out the antigen specificity of the expanded peripheral T cells. With doses of 0.1 to 3.0 mg/kg, CD4+ and CD8+ blood T cells had undergone clonal expansion by week 6.

Libraries were prepared by immunoSEQ multiplex PCR; TCRdb keeps only in-frame clonotypes and omits some of them. The sample holds tens of thousands of clones; around 87% are singletons and the top ten take around 0.3%. CDR1 and CDR2 (germline): MNHEY, SVGAGI. The CDR3 extends over 14 amino acids. V lost 0 bases and J 7 bases, leaving 7 bases between the germline ends. This TCR derives from an adult with an advanced solid tumor such as melanoma, head and neck, liver or kidney cancer. The specimen was CD4+ or CD8+ T cells sorted from blood, collected in a trial of the OX40 agonist ivuxolimab. The chain has TRBV6-5 and TRBJ1-6; tentatively, D is TRBD1 (5 bases). DNA for the CDR3: TGTGCCAGCAGTTACTCAGGGGAGAATTCACCCCTCCACTTT. This gives the protein CASSYSGENSPLHF.